The clone carrying this T cell receptor beta chain has only a few counts. Its antigen is not identified. This sample was taken from a study of tumor-infiltrating lymphocytes in primary liver carcinoma. General study results and limits: Tumor-adjacent and tumor-blood pairs shared a smaller degree of overlap than tumor region pairs.

TCR beta cDNA was reverse-transcribed from approximately 0.45 ug of total RNA. The reaction used a constant-region primer and ProtoScript II reverse transcriptase. Sequencing libraries for TCR beta derived from three nested multiplex PCR rounds that used slightly modified ARM-PCR. Investigators reported that the first two PCR rounds, at about 9 cycles each, used TRBV1-TRBV30 forward primers with a C-beta reverse primer. TCRdb re-derived calls from the multiplex PCR reads in MiXCR, one entry per CDR3 protein. The sample records about 180,000 distinct CDR3 sequences, 60% being singletons. This CDR3 is built from 15 residues. Germline V CDR1 and CDR2: MGHRA, YSYEKL. V gave up 2 bases and J gave up 3 bases, with 10 bases separating them. The source of the blood RNA was unsorted whole blood, and germline DNA was extracted as well.

Material for sequencing was peripheral blood. The sequence was collected from a man aged 40-55 years with primary liver carcinoma and hepatitis B virus infection. V usage is TRBV4-1 and J usage is TRBJ1-4; perhaps TRBD1 as D (5 bases). CDR3 sequence (DNA): TGCGCCAGCAGCCAACCACGGGACGCTAATGAAAAACTGTTTTTT. This codes for CASSQPRDANEKLFF.